The T cell receptor (beta chain) under discussion was sequenced for a study of lymphopenia after photon versus proton radiotherapy. Profiling relied on immunoSEQ multiplex PCR, and the TCRdb table lists in-frame clones only, not all of them. The repertoire consists of about 40,000 clones, with around 83% occurring once and the leading ten covering under 13%. Losses at the gene ends were 7 bases for V and 1 base for J; bases not matched to a gene: 6. Per the germline V gene, CDR1 is WSHSY and CDR2 is SAAADI. This CDR3 region has 14 residues. The chain is built from TRBV10-2 and TRBJ2-7; 8 bases agree with TRBD2. The sequenced sample was peripheral blood, obtained from a patient treated with proton-based radiotherapy. The TCR originated in a woman in her 70s with pancreatic cancer. Some clones in this sample may be carry-over from other donors' samples. CDR3 in amino acids: CASTAGEGSYEQYF. Here the CDR3 DNA reads TGCGCCAGCACAGCGGGAGAAGGGTCCTACGAGCAGTACTTC.